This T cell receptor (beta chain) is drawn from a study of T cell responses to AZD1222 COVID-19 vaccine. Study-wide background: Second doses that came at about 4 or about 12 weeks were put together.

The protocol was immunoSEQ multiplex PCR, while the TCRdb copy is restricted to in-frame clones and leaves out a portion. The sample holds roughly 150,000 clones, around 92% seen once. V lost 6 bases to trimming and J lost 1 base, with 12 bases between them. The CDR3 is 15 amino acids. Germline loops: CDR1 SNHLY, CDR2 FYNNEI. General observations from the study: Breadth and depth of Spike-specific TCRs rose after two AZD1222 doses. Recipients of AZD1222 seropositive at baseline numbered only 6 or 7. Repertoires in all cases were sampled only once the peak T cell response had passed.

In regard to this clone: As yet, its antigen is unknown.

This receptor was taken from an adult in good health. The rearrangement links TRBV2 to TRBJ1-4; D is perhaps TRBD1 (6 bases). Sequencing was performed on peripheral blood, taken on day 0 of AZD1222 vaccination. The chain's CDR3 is CASSGPTGTNEKLFF. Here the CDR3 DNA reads TGTGCCAGCAGCGGCCCGACAGGAACTAATGAAAAACTGTTTTTT.